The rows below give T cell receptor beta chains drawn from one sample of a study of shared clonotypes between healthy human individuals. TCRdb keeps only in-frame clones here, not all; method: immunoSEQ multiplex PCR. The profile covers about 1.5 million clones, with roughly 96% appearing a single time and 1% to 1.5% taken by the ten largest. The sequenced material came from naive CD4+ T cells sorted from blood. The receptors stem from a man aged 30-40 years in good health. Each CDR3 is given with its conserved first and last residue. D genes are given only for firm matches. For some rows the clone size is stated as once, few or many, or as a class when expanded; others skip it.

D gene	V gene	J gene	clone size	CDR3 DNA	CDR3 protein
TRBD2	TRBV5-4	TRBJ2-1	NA	TGTGCCAGCAGCGCCTGGACTAGCGTGGGGCAGTTCTTC	CASSAWTSVGQFF
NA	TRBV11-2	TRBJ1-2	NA	TGTGCCAGCAGCTTCGTAGACAGCTCAGGATATGGCTACACCTTC	CASSFVDSSGYGYTF
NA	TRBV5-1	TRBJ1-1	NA	TGCGCCAGCAGCTCCCCCGGGCGGAACACTGAAGCTTTCTTT	CASSSPGRNTEAFF
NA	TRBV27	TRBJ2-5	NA	TGTGCCAGCAGTTTATCCAGCAAAGAGACCCAGTACTTC	CASSLSSKETQYF
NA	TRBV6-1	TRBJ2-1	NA	TGTGCCAGCAGTGAGACATACAATGAGCAGTTCTTC	CASSETYNEQFF
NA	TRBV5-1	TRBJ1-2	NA	TGCGCCAGCAGCCTAAGGTCGGGACTCTATGGCTACACCTTC	CASSLRSGLYGYTF
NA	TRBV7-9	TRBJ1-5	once	TGTGCCAGCAGCTTATGGACCGGATGGGGCAATCAGCCCCAGCATTTT	CASSLWTGWGNQPQHF
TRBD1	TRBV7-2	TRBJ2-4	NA	TGTGCCAGCAGCTTAGCAGGGGGCGGAAACATTCAGTACTTC	CASSLAGGGNIQYF
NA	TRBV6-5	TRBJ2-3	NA	TGTGCCAGCCGCCCGACTGAAACAGATACGCAGTATTTT	CASRPTETDTQYF
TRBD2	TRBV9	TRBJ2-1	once	TGTGCCAGCAGCGTTGCAGCGGGAGAGTGGAATGAGCAGTTCTTC	CASSVAAGEWNEQFF
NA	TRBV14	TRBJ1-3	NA	TGTGCCAGCAGCCAAGGAATTCAGCCCTTCTCTGGAAACACCATATATTTT	CASSQGIQPFSGNTIYF
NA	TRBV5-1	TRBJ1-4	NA	TGCGCCAGCAGCTTGGGTCTTCAGGGACGTAAACTGTTTTTT	CASSLGLQGRKLFF
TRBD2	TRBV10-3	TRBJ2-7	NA	TGTGCCATCAGTCGGACTAGCGGCTCCTACGAGCAGTACTTC	CAISRTSGSYEQYF
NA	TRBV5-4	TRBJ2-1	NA	TGTGCCAGCAGCTTGGGGGGGAGCTCCTACAATGAGCAGTTCTTC	CASSLGGSSYNEQFF
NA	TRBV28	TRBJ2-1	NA	TGTGCCAGCAGTCGAATCACAGGCTCCTACAATGAGCAGTTCTTC	CASSRITGSYNEQFF
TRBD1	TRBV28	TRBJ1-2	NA	TGTGCCAGCAGCCCGGACAGGGGCTTAGGCTACACCTTC	CASSPDRGLGYTF
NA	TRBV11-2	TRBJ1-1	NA	TGTGCCAGCAGCTTAGTAACAGGGATAGGCACTGAAGCTTTCTTT	CASSLVTGIGTEAFF
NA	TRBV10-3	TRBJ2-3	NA	TGTGCCATCAGGTCGGCGGAGGGCGCAGATACGCAGTATTTT	CAIRSAEGADTQYF
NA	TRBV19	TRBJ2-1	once	TGTGCCAGTAGTAAATACAATGAGCAGTTCTTC	CASSKYNEQFF
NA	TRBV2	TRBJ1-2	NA	TGTGCCAGCAGCTCTTCTATGGATAGGGGCTACACCTTC	CASSSSMDRGYTF
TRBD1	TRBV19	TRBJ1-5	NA	TGTGCCAGTAGTATGGGACAGACCAGCAATCAGCCCCAGCATTTT	CASSMGQTSNQPQHF
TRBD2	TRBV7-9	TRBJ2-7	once	TGTGCCAGCAGCTTTCGGGGAGGACTAGCGGACTACGAGCAGTACTTC	CASSFRGGLADYEQYF
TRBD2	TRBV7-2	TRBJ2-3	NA	TGTGCCAGCAGCGCTAGCGGCTCTAGCACAGATACGCAGTATTTT	CASSASGSSTDTQYF
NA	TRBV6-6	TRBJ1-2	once	TGTGCCAGCAGTTACAACCGAAACAGGGAGAACTATGGCTACACCTTC	CASSYNRNRENYGYTF
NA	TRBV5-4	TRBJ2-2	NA	TGTGCCAGCAGCGCGAGTCCAGCTAGGGTTACCGGGGAGCTGTTTTTT	CASSASPARVTGELFF
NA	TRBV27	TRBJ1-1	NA	TGTGCCAGCAGTTTAACCCGACAGGCTGAAGCTTTCTTT	CASSLTRQAEAFF
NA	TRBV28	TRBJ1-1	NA	TGTGCCAGCAGGGCCCCGGGGAGCGGCACTGAAGCTTTCTTT	CASRAPGSGTEAFF
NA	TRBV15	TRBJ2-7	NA	TGTGCCACCAGCAGGAATGGGGGGGCCGACGAGCAGTACTTC	CATSRNGGADEQYF
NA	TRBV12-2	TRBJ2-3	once	TGTGCAAGTCGCGCTACTAGGTGGCACAGCGCGAAAACGTCGGGCACAGATACGCAGTATTTT	CASRATRWHSAKTSGTDTQYF
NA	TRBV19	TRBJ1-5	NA	TGTGCCAGTAGTCCAACGAGGGTCAGTTCAGGTCAGCCCCAGCATTTT	CASSPTRVSSGQPQHF
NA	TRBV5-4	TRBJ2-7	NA	TGTGCCAGCAGCTTGGTGGCAGGACAAAGTAAACCCTACGAGCAGTACTTC	CASSLVAGQSKPYEQYF
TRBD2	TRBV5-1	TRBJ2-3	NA	TGCGCCAGCGGCGGGCCTAGCGGGAGTTTGTCAGATACGCAGTATTTT	CASGGPSGSLSDTQYF
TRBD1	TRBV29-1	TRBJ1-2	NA	TGCAGCGTTTCAGGGGGCGAACGTGGCTACACCTTC	CSVSGGERGYTF
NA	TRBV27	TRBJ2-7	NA	TGTGCCAGCAGTCCCACCAGCGGGTTCATAGACTACGAGCAGTACTTC	CASSPTSGFIDYEQYF
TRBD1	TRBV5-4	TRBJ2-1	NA	TGTGCCAGCAGCCCTGACCCCGGGACAAGGGGGCAATATGAGCAGTTCTTC	CASSPDPGTRGQYEQFF
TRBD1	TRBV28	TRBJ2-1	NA	TGTGCCAGCAGTTTATTGGGACAGGGGAGCAATGAGCAGTTCTTC	CASSLLGQGSNEQFF
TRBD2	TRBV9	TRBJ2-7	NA	TGTGCCAGCAGCGCCCGGGAGGAGGCCTACGAGCAGTACTTC	CASSAREEAYEQYF
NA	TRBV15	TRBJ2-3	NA	TGTGCCACCAGCAGAGATTTAACGGGGACCACAGATACGCAGTATTTT	CATSRDLTGTTDTQYF
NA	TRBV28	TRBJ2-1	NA	TGTGCCAGCAGTTTATTAGGCTTGGGCTACAATGAGCAGTTCTTC	CASSLLGLGYNEQFF
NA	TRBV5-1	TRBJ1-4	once	TGCGCCAGCAGCTTGGTGGGCGGTCATAATGAAAAACTGTTTTTT	CASSLVGGHNEKLFF
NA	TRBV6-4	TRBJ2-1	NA	TGTGCCAGCCCGGGCGGTGGCGGCAATGAGCAGTTCTTC	CASPGGGGNEQFF
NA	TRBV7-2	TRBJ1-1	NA	TGTGCCAGCAGCTTAGTTGGCGGAAAAGCTTTCTTT	CASSLVGGKAFF
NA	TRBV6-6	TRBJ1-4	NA	TGTGCCAGCAGTTCTCAAACCTCAGGGAATCTAGGAAAACTGTTTTTT	CASSSQTSGNLGKLFF
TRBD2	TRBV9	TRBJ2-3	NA	TGTGCCAGCAGCACCCGAGCGGGAGGGTTCACAGATACGCAGTATTTT	CASSTRAGGFTDTQYF
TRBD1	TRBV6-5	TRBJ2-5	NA	TGTGCCAGCAGACCTTTCGACAGGGGATCTGAGACCCAGTACTTC	CASRPFDRGSETQYF
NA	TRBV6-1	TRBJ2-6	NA	TGTGCCAGCAGTGAGGTGTGGGTAGCTCTCTCTGGGGCCAACGTCCTGACTTTC	CASSEVWVALSGANVLTF
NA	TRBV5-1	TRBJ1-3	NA	TGCGCCAGCAGCTTGGAGGGCTTGGGAGGTAGAGACACCATATATTTT	CASSLEGLGGRDTIYF
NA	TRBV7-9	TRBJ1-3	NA	TGTGCCAGCAGCCCCATGGCGGGAGGAAACACCATATATTTT	CASSPMAGGNTIYF
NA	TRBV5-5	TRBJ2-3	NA	TGTGCCAGCAGCAGGGGACTGATCACAGATACGCAGTATTTT	CASSRGLITDTQYF
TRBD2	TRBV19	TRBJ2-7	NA	TGTGCCAGTAGAGAGACTAGCGGAACATACGAGCAGTACTTC	CASRETSGTYEQYF
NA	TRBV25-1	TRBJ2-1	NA	TGTGCCAGCAGTTCAATCTACAATGAGCAGTTCTTC	CASSSIYNEQFF
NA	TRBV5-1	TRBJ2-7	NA	TGCGCCAGCAGCTTGGTACCCAGCTTCTACGAGCAGTACTTC	CASSLVPSFYEQYF
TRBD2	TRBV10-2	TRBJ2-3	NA	TGCGCCAGCAGTGAAAGCGGGAGGGCCTCGGATACGCAGTATTTT	CASSESGRASDTQYF
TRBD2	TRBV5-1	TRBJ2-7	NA	TGCGCCAGCAGCCGCAGCGGGAGCTCCCACGAGCAGTACTTC	CASSRSGSSHEQYF
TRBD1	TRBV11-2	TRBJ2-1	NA	TGTGCCAGCAGCCTCGTCCCGGGACAGGGACGTAATGAGCAGTTCTTC	CASSLVPGQGRNEQFF
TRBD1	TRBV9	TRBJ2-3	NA	TGTGCCAGCAGCGGGACAGGGGGATACACAGATACGCAGTATTTT	CASSGTGGYTDTQYF
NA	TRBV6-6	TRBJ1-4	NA	TGTGCCAGCAGTTCCCCGGGTAGAACCGAAAAACTGTTTTTT	CASSSPGRTEKLFF
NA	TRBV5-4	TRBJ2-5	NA	TGTGCCAGCAGCTTGCGACAGTCCCAAGAGACCCAGTACTTC	CASSLRQSQETQYF
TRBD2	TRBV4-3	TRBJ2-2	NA	TGCGCCAGCAGCCAAATAGCGGGAGGGTACACCGGGGAGCTGTTTTTT	CASSQIAGGYTGELFF